These T cell receptor beta chains were read from a single sample in a study of CXCR3-negative and CXCR3-positive naive CD8 T cells. TCRdb reanalyzed the 5' RACE reads and collapses them to one entry per CDR3 protein, without DNA. The sample holds roughly 140,000 distinct CDR3 sequences. The specimen sequenced was naive CXCR3+ CD8+ T cells from blood. These receptors originate from a human donor in good health. Some clones in this sample may be carry-over from other donors' samples. CDR3s include the opening cysteine and the closing phenylalanine or tryptophan.

J gene: TRBJ2-7
V gene: TRBV29-1
CDR3 protein: CSVEGALEQYF

J gene: TRBJ1-5
V gene: TRBV15
CDR3 protein: CATSPPGGGNQPQHF

J gene: TRBJ2-1
V gene: TRBV19
CDR3 protein: CASSITGFNEQFF

J gene: TRBJ2-5
V gene: TRBV14
CDR3 protein: CASSQIPSLSQETQYF

J gene: TRBJ1-1
V gene: TRBV6-5
CDR3 protein: CASRLGTVTEALF

J gene: TRBJ1-2
V gene: TRBV29-1
CDR3 protein: CSVEDLPEEGYTF

J gene: TRBJ2-4
V gene: TRBV14
CDR3 protein: CASSQFESRGIAKNIQYF

J gene: TRBJ1-1
V gene: TRBV5-1
CDR3 protein: CASSVGPFEAFF

J gene: TRBJ2-5
V gene: TRBV7-8
CDR3 protein: CASSLAGTGGETQYF

J gene: TRBJ2-7
V gene: TRBV7-2
CDR3 protein: CASSLDPNYEQYF

J gene: TRBJ2-7
V gene: TRBV27
CDR3 protein: CASSLQMPGLAAYEQYF

J gene: TRBJ2-3
V gene: TRBV6-2/TRBV6-3
CDR3 protein: CAISNPGRNSDTQYF

J gene: TRBJ2-7
V gene: TRBV7-2
CDR3 protein: CASRGSGSEEQYF

J gene: TRBJ2-5
V gene: TRBV5-6
CDR3 protein: CASSLGWGGSTGETQYF